This TCR beta chain is drawn from a study of cytomegalovirus exposure and HLA in healthy donors. Germline values: CDR1 SEHNR, CDR2 FQNEAQ (reference sequence). Trimming shortened V by 0 bases and J by 2 bases, and 10 bases separated the two germline ends. There are 15 residues in the CDR3. PCR amplification relied on 60 Vbeta primers (plus 13 Jbeta primers). Assay used: immunoSEQ multiplex PCR; TCRdb lists only in-frame clones, some missing. This table has 150,000 to 180,000 clones, 60% to 85% appearing once. V gene TRBV7-9 combines with J gene TRBJ1-2; no clear D gene. This sequence originates from a woman aged 40 to 49 in good health and CMV-seronegative. Material: PBMCs. The CDR3 nucleotides read TGTGCCAGCAGCTTAGCGGTTGGAGGGAACTATGGCTACACCTTC. It translates to CASSLAVGGNYGYTF.